This TCR beta chain comes out of a study of early T cells in non-severe SARS-CoV-2 infection. From the 5' RACE reads, TCRdb called clonotypes with MiXCR, one entry per CDR3 protein. The data show some 21,000 distinct CDR3 sequences, roughly 5.3% seen once. There are 14 residues in the CDR3. V gave up 6 bases and J gave up 4 bases, with 15 bases separating them. Germline V CDR1 and CDR2: SGHVS, FNYEAQ. This clonotype counts as medium-sized (0.01 to 0.1%). The receptor comes from an adult who was a healthcare worker with PCR-confirmed SARS-CoV-2 infection or an uninfected control (not recorded which). The rearrangement links TRBV7-6 to TRBJ2-5; D might be TRBD2 (5 bases). The sample comprised whole blood. CDR3 region: CASSLTGFPETQYF. CDR3 bases: TGTGCCAGCAGTCTTACGGGGTTTCCAGAGACCCAGTACTTC.